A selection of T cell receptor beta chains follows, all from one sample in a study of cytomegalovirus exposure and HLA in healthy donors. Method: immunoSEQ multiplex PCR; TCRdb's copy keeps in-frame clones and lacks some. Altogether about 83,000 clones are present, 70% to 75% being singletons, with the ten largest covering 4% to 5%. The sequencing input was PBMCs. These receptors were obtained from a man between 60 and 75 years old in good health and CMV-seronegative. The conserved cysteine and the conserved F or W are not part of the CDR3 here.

SVEGRGGRLETQY,TRBV29-1,TRBJ2-5
ASSPTLGGAHNEQF,TRBV18,TRBJ2-1
ASSNTGYEQY,TRBV7-9,TRBJ2-7
ASSTPSGGAETQY,TRBV6-6,TRBJ2-5
ASSKMSVKDGHWGPDTQY,TRBV21-1,TRBJ2-3
ASSWGGTYNEQF,TRBV19,TRBJ2-1
ASSLIGGLGDTQY,TRBV7-9,TRBJ2-3
ASTLTGYGYT,TRBV2,TRBJ1-2
ASSEQGLSYEQY,TRBV9,TRBJ2-7
ASSDTTGDQETQY,TRBV7-9,TRBJ2-5
ASSPRDRDGYT,TRBV4-1,TRBJ1-2
ASSIGQVISEAF,TRBV19,TRBJ1-1
ASSLATGLPVNTEAF,TRBV5-6,TRBJ1-1
ASSPGDSNYGYT,TRBV18,TRBJ1-2
ASSLGRGGRGYGYT,TRBV7-9,TRBJ1-2
ASSSASDSHGYT,TRBV5-1,TRBJ1-2
ASSRAGNTEAF,TRBV11-3,TRBJ1-1
ASTGHPGDTQY,TRBV6-5,TRBJ2-3
ASSPRTGREQY,TRBV6-4,TRBJ2-7
ASSPRTGSAEAF,TRBV9,TRBJ1-1
ASSSLSGTGNTGELF,TRBV7-8,TRBJ2-2
ASSLGEIAGANEQF,TRBV7-6,TRBJ2-1
ASSEGTGGPDTQY,TRBV6-1,TRBJ2-3
ASSVGPDRGQEQY,TRBV11-2,TRBJ2-7